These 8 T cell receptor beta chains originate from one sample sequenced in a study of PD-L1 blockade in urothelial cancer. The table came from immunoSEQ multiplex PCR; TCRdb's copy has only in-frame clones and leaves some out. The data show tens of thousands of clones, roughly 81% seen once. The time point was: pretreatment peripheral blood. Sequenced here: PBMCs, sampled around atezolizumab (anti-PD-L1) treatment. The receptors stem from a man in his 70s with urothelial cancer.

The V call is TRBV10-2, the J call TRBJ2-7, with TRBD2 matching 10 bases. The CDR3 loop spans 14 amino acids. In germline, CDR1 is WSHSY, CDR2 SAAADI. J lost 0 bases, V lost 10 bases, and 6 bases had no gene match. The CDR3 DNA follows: TGCGCCACTCTTAGGACTAGCGGCTCCTACGAGCAGTACTTC. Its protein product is CATLRTSGSYEQYF.

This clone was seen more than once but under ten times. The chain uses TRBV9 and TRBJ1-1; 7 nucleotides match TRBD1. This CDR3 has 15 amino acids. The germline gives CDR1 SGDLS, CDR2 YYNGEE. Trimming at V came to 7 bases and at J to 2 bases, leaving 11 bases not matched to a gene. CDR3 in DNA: TGTGCCAGCTCCCTCTCGACAGGGTTTAACACTGAAGCTTTCTTT. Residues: CASSLSTGFNTEAFF.

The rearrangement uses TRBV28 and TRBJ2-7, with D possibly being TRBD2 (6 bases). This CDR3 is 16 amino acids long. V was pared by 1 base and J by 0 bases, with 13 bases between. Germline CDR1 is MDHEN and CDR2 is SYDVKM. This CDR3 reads CASSLLFGGSSYEQYF. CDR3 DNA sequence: TGTGCCAGCAGTTTATTGTTCGGGGGAAGCTCCTACGAGCAGTACTTC.

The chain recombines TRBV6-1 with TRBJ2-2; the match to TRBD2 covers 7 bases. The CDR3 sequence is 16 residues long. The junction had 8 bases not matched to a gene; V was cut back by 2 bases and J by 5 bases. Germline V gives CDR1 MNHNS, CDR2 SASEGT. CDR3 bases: TGTGCCAGCAGTGAACGCGGGAGTGTAGATACCGGGGAGCTGTTTTTT. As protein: CASSERGSVDTGELFF.

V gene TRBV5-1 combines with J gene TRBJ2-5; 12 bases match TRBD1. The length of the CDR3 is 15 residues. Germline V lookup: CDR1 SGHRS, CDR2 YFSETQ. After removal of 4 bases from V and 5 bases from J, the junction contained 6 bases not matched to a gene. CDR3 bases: TGCGCCAGCAGCCAGATGGGACAGGGGGCCGAGACCCAGTACTTC. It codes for CASSQMGQGAETQYF. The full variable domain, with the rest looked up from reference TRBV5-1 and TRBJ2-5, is KAGVTQTPRYLIKTRGQQVTLSCSPISGHRSVSWYQQTPGQGLQFLFEYFSETQRNKGNFPGRFSGRQFSNSRSEMNVSTLELGDSALYLCASSQMGQGAETQYFGPGTRLLVL.

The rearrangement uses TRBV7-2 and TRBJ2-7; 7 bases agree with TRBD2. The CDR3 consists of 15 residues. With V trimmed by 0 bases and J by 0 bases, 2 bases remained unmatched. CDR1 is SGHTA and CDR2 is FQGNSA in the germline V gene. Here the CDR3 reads CASSLAASGSYEQYF. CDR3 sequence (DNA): TGTGCCAGCAGCTTAGCCGCTAGCGGCTCCTACGAGCAGTACTTC.

CDR3 coding DNA: TGTGCCAGCAGCCAAGCCGGGACAGACTCTGGAAACACCATATATTTT. Amino acids: CASSQAGTDSGNTIYF. This chain connects TRBV4-2 to TRBJ1-3; 7 nucleotides align to TRBD1. CDR1 is LGHNA, CDR2 YNFKEQ, per germline. The V gene end was trimmed by 1 base and the J gene end by 0 bases; junction bases not matched to a gene: 3. This CDR3 spans 16 amino acids.

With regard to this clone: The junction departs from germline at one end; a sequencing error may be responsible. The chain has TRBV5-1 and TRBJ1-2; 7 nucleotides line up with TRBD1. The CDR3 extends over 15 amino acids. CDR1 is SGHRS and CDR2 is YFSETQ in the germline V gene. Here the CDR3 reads CASTLIVGGSYGYTF. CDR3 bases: TGCGCCAGCACCTTGATCGTAGGGGGCAGCTATGGCTACACCTTC.